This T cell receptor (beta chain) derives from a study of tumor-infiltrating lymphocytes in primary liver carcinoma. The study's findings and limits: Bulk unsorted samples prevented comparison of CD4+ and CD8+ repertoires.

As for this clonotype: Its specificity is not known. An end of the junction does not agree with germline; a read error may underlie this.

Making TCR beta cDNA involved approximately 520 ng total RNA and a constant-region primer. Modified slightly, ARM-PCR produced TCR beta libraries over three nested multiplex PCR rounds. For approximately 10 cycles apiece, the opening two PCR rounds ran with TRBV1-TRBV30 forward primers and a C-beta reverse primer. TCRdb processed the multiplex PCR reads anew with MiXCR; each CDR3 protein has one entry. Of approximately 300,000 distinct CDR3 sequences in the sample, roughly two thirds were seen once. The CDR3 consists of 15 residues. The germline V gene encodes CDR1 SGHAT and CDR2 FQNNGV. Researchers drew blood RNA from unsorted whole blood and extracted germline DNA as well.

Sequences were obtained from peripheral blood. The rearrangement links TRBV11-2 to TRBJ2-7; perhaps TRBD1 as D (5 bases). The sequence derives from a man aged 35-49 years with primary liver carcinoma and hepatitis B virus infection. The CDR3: CASILTNGHYHEQYF. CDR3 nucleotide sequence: TGTGCCAGCATCTTAACGAACGGACATTACCACGAGCAGTACTTC.